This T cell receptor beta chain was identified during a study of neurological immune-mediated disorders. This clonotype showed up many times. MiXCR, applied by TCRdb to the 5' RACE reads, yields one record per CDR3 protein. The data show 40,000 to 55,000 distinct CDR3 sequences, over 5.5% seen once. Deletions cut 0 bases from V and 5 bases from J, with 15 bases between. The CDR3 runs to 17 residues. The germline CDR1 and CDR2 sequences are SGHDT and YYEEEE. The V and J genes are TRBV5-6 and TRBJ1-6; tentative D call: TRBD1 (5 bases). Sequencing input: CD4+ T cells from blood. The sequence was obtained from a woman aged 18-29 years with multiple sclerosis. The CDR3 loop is CASSLVDGGRHNSPLHF. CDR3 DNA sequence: TGTGCCAGCAGCTTGGTGGATGGGGGTCGGCATAATTCACCCCTCCACTTT.